This record covers a single T cell receptor (beta chain). This sample is drawn from a study of blood T cell repertoires in COVID-19. Study-level background: Some COVID-19 samples were acute and others convalescent; all came from the United States, Italy and Spain. Sample material is recorded as cDNA or gDNA derived from T cells, B-cell-depleted T cells, or PBMCs.

Trimming cost V 0 bases and J 2 bases, with 11 bases left between them. This CDR3 region has 15 residues. Germline V gene data show CDR1 as SGDLS and CDR2 as YYNGEE. Repertoires were generated with immunoSEQ multiplex PCR, while TCRdb's copy carries only in-frame clones and drops some. The sample carries roughly 80,000 clones, more than 70% recorded once. The source is a woman in her sixties or seventies with acute or convalescent COVID-19. The chain links TRBV9 to TRBJ1-2; D is possibly TRBD1 (5 bases). The source material was peripheral blood. CDR3 sequence: CASSVDWAGNYGYTF. Here the CDR3 DNA reads TGTGCCAGCAGCGTAGATTGGGCAGGGAACTATGGCTACACCTTC.